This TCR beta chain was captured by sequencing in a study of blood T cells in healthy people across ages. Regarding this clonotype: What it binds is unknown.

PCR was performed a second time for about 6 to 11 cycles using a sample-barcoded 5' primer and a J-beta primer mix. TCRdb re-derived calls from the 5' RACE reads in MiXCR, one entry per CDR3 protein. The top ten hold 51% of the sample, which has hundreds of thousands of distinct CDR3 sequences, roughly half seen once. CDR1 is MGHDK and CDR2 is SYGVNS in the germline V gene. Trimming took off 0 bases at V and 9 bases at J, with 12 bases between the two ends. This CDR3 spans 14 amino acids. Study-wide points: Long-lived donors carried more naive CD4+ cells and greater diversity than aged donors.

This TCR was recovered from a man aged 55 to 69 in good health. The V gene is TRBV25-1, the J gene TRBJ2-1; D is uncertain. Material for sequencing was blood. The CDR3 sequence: CASSEYVDASEQFF. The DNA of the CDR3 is TGTGCCAGCAGTGAATATGTGGACGCGAGTGAGCAGTTCTTC.